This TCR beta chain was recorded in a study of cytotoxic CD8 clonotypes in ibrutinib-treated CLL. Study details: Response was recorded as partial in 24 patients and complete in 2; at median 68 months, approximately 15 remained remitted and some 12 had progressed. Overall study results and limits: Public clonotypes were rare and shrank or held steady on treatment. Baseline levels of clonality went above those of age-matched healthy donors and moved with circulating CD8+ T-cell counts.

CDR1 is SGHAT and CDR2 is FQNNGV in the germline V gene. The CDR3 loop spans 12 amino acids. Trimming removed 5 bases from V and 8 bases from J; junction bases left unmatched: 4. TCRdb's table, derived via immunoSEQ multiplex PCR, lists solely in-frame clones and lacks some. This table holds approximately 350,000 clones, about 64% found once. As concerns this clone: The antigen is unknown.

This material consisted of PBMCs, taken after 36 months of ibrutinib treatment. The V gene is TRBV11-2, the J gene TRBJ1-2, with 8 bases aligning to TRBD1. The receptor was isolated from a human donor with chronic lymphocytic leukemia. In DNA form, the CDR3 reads TGTGCCAGCAGCAGACAGGGGCAGGGCTACACCTTC. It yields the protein CASSRQGQGYTF. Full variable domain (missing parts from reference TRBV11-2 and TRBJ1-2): EAGVAQSPRYKIIEKRQSVAFWCNPISGHATLYWYQQILGQGPKLLIQFQNNGVVDDSQLPKDRFSAERLKGVDSTLKIQPAKLEDSAVYLCASSRQGQGYTFGSGTRLTVV.